This T cell receptor beta chain appears in the sequencing data of a study of T cells after yellow fever vaccination. Study at large: Where fractions had low cell numbers, libraries were prepared from them with the SMART-Seq v4 Ultra Low Input RNA kit. Study-wide results and caveats: Peak timing came faster in the weaker secondary response, day 5 versus 15. In post-booster samples, most primary-vaccination clones reappeared (roughly 96% CD4, approximately 91% CD8).

The CDR3 spans 13 residues. V gave up 5 bases and J gave up 0 bases, with 8 bases separating them. From germline, CDR1 is SGHTA and CDR2 FQGNSA. Generation of TCR cDNA used 5'RACE template switching (which added a universal primer site and UMIs). Each CDR3 protein gets one entry after TCRdb re-called the 5' RACE reads with MiXCR. Of under 300,000 distinct CDR3 sequences listed, over 10% are singletons. Concerning this clonotype itself: The antigen remains undetermined.

The sequence was collected from a man aged 25-45 years who received the YFV17D yellow fever vaccine. Sequencing used CD4+ T cells sorted from PBMCs, obtained 45 days after the yellow fever booster vaccination. The V call is TRBV7-2, the J call TRBJ2-7; D is unclear. This CDR3 reads CASSILVSYEQYF. In DNA form, the CDR3 reads TGTGCCAGCAGCATTCTAGTCTCCTACGAGCAGTACTTC.